Listed below are T cell receptor beta chains from one sample, sequenced in a study of T cell repertoires in cytomegalovirus infection. Each CDR3 protein is one row after TCRdb ran MiXCR on the reads. The repertoire holds roughly 140,000 distinct CDR3 sequences, with 20% to 30% as singletons. Sequences were obtained from PBMCs. These TCRs come from a human donor in good health (CMV status not recorded). Some clones in this sample may be carry-over from other donors' samples. The CDR3 runs from the conserved cysteine through the conserved F or W. D genes are given only for firm matches. Expanded clones are given a class, and other clones once, few, many or no size at all.

size,V,J,D,DNA,CDR3
many,TRBV12-3/TRBV12-4,TRBJ2-1,NA,TGTGCCAGCACCCGTGGTAATGAGCAGTTCTTC,CASTRGNEQFF
few,TRBV29-1,TRBJ2-7,TRBD1,TGCAGCGTTTACAGGGGCGAGCAGTACTTC,CSVYRGEQYF
NA,TRBV11-3,TRBJ2-3,TRBD1,TGTGCCAGCAGCTCGCGGACAGGGGCGCTTGTGGATACGCAGTATTTT,CASSSRTGALVDTQYF
few,TRBV7-2,TRBJ2-1,TRBD2,TGTGCCAGCAGCGCCTTGACTAGCGGGAGGGCCGGCAATGAGCAGTTCTTC,CASSALTSGRAGNEQFF
NA,TRBV6-2/TRBV6-3,TRBJ2-7,NA,TGTGCCAGCAGTTCGGTGGGGGATTTGCACGAGCAGTACTTC,CASSSVGDLHEQYF
NA,TRBV7-6,TRBJ1-1,NA,TGTGCCAGCAGCTTAAAAGGGACTCCTGAAGCTTTCTTT,CASSLKGTPEAFF
NA,TRBV6-2/TRBV6-3,TRBJ2-7,TRBD1,TGTGCCAGCAGGAGATCCGGGACAGTTACGAGCGAGCAGTACTTC,CASRRSGTVTSEQYF
few,TRBV6-4,TRBJ2-3,TRBD2,TGTGCCAGCAGTGTGGCGGGGGGCACAGATACGCAGTATTTT,CASSVAGGTDTQYF
NA,TRBV28,TRBJ1-2,NA,TGTGCCAGCAGTTCCGTTTTTTTAAAGGCGGGCGGCTACACCTTC,CASSSVFLKAGGYTF
NA,TRBV12-3/TRBV12-4,TRBJ2-2,TRBD1,TGTGCCAGCAGTTTCGGACAGGGGGCGTGGAACACCGGGGAGCTGTTTTTT,CASSFGQGAWNTGELFF
few,TRBV12-3/TRBV12-4,TRBJ2-7,NA,TGTGCCAGCAGTCCGGGAAACTACGAGCAGTACTTC,CASSPGNYEQYF
NA,TRBV20-1,TRBJ1-1,NA,TGCAGTGCTAACCTCAGGGCAACCCTTAACACTGAAGCTTTCTTT,CSANLRATLNTEAFF
NA,TRBV7-9,TRBJ1-5,TRBD1,TGTGCCAGCAGCTTAGGGGACAGAGACTATCAGCCCCAGCATTTT,CASSLGDRDYQPQHF
few,TRBV20-1,TRBJ2-5,TRBD1,TGCAGTGCTACCTGGACAGGGGAAGAGACCCAGTACTTC,CSATWTGEETQYF
many,TRBV7-2,TRBJ2-5,NA,TGTGCCAGCAGTGCCCACCCGGGGACCCAGTACTTC,CASSAHPGTQYF
NA,TRBV4-3,TRBJ1-6,NA,TGCGCCAGCAGCCAAGATTGGGGTAGTAATTCACCCCTCCACTTT,CASSQDWGSNSPLHF
many,TRBV12-3/TRBV12-4,TRBJ2-5,NA,TGTGCCAGCAGTCCAGTGATTAGCAGCGTCGAGACCCAGTACTTC,CASSPVISSVETQYF
few,TRBV18,TRBJ2-3,NA,TGTGCCAGCTCACCAGACGGGAGCCGGGGAGATACGCAGTATTTT,CASSPDGSRGDTQYF
many,TRBV7-8,TRBJ1-5,TRBD1,TGTGCCAGCAGCTCCCGGGACAGGTCCCCTGTAGGTCAGCCCCAGCATTTT,CASSSRDRSPVGQPQHF
many,TRBV7-2,TRBJ1-6,TRBD1,TGTGCCAGCAGCTTAGGAGGGACAGGGGTAGGTTCACCCCTCCACTTT,CASSLGGTGVGSPLHF
NA,TRBV2,TRBJ2-7,NA,TGTGCCAGCAAGCCCGGGACCGGGGGAATGGAGCAGTACTTC,CASKPGTGGMEQYF
few,TRBV3-1,TRBJ2-1,TRBD2,TGTGCCAGCAGCCAAGAGGGGGGGAGTTGGAATGAGCAGTTCTTC,CASSQEGGSWNEQFF
few,TRBV28,TRBJ2-3,TRBD2,TGTGCCAGCAGGGCTAGCGGGGTAGATACGCAGTATTTT,CASRASGVDTQYF
few,TRBV20-1,TRBJ2-4,NA,TGCAGTGCTAGCTATTTACTAGGGGCCAAAAACATTCAGTACTTC,CSASYLLGAKNIQYF
few,TRBV7-3,TRBJ2-3,NA,TGTGCCAGCAGCCTGCCTTCGGGGGCCCCAGATACGCAGTATTTT,CASSLPSGAPDTQYF
many,TRBV7-2,TRBJ1-5,NA,TGTGCCAGCAGCGAACGGACGATGGGCAATCAGCCCCAGCATTTT,CASSERTMGNQPQHF
NA,TRBV4-1,TRBJ2-3,NA,TGCGCCAGCAGCCAAGATTATGGGTTTCGAGATACGCAGTATTTT,CASSQDYGFRDTQYF
NA,TRBV7-9,TRBJ2-7,NA,TGTGCCAGCAGCTTAGCCCAGAACTACGAGCAGTACTTC,CASSLAQNYEQYF
many,TRBV25-1,TRBJ2-1,NA,TGTGCCAGCACCGGCGGAGGCTCCTACAATGAGCAGTTCTTC,CASTGGGSYNEQFF
NA,TRBV29-1,TRBJ2-1,NA,TGCAGCGTTGAAAAATGGACCAATGAGCAGTTCTTC,CSVEKWTNEQFF
NA,TRBV7-3,TRBJ1-2,TRBD1,TGTGCCAGCAGCTCGGCAGGGGGTGATGGCTACACCTTC,CASSSAGGDGYTF
NA,TRBV7-6,TRBJ2-5,NA,TGTGCCAGCAGCTTAGTGGAACAAGAGACCCAGTACTTC,CASSLVEQETQYF
NA,TRBV12-3/TRBV12-4,TRBJ2-5,NA,TGTGCCAGCAGTTTTCGGGATTTGGTGGAGACCCAGTACTTC,CASSFRDLVETQYF
NA,TRBV27,TRBJ1-1,TRBD1,TGTGCCAGCAGTTTATCCGGACAGGCGAACACTGAAGCTTTCTTT,CASSLSGQANTEAFF
NA,TRBV28,TRBJ2-6,NA,TGTGCCAGCAGTCTCCAAGGTGGGGCCAACGTCCTGACTTTC,CASSLQGGANVLTF
few,TRBV19,TRBJ2-7,TRBD2,TGTGCCAGTAGTACTCTAGCGGGGGTTCAGTACTTC,CASSTLAGVQYF
many,TRBV7-2,TRBJ1-4,NA,TGTGCCAGCAGCTCCGCCCCGAGGGGGGAAAAACTGTTTTTT,CASSSAPRGEKLFF
once,TRBV4-1,TRBJ2-1,TRBD2,TGCGCCAGCAGGACTAGCGGGAGCCTGAATGAGCAGTTCTTC,CASRTSGSLNEQFF
NA,TRBV25-1,TRBJ2-3,NA,TGTGCCAGCAGAAGCTACCACACAGATACGCAGTATTTT,CASRSYHTDTQYF
NA,TRBV12-3/TRBV12-4,TRBJ2-6,NA,TGTGCCAGCAGTTTCCCACAGTCTGGGGCCAACGTCCTGACTTTC,CASSFPQSGANVLTF
few,TRBV4-1,TRBJ1-5,NA,TGCGCCAGCAGCCAAGAAGAAGGGGATCAGCCCCAGCATTTT,CASSQEEGDQPQHF
once,TRBV28,TRBJ2-7,TRBD1,TGTGCCAGCAGCTGGGACAGCGCCGTCCTCTACGAGCAGTACTTC,CASSWDSAVLYEQYF
few,TRBV28,TRBJ1-5,NA,TGTGCCAGCAGGGGAGCTCCTCAGCCCCAGCATTTT,CASRGAPQPQHF
NA,TRBV6-5,TRBJ1-6,TRBD1,TGTGCCACTAGGGACAGCTATAATTCACCCCTCCACTTT,CATRDSYNSPLHF
many,TRBV14,TRBJ1-1,NA,TGTGCCAGCAGCCAAGTGGGGGTCAACACTGAAGCTTTCTTT,CASSQVGVNTEAFF
NA,TRBV12-3/TRBV12-4,TRBJ2-1,NA,TGTGCCAGCAGCTCTCCGGGACGCTCACGAGGCGATGAGCAGTTCTTC,CASSSPGRSRGDEQFF
few,TRBV7-9,TRBJ2-7,TRBD2,TGTGCCAGCAGCTTAGAGACTAGCGGGGCCTACGAGCAGTACTTC,CASSLETSGAYEQYF
NA,TRBV7-4,TRBJ1-1,NA,TGTGCCAGCAGCTTACAAGGAGGGAACACTGAAGCTTACTTT,CASSLQGGNTEAYF
few,TRBV12-5,TRBJ2-3,NA,TGTGCTAGTGGTCTCACAGATACGCAGTATTTT,CASGLTDTQYF
NA,TRBV20-1,TRBJ2-2,TRBD2,TGCAGTGCCACAACGGGGGGAACCGGGGTGCTGTTTTTT,CSATTGGTGVLFF
few,TRBV28,TRBJ2-7,TRBD1,TGTGCCAGCTTCGGGACAGGGTTCTACGAGCAGTACTTC,CASFGTGFYEQYF
NA,TRBV3-1,TRBJ1-5,NA,TGTGCCAGCGGAGGCGGGAATCAGCCCCAGCATTTT,CASGGGNQPQHF
NA,TRBV11-3,TRBJ2-1,NA,TGTGCCAGCAGCTACGGCGGTACCTACAATGAGCAGTTCTTC,CASSYGGTYNEQFF
NA,TRBV9,TRBJ1-6,NA,TGTGCCAGCAGCGTAGATGATCGGGGTAGAAATTCACCCCTCCACTTT,CASSVDDRGRNSPLHF
few,TRBV7-9,TRBJ1-1,NA,TGTGCCAGCAGCTTTGACACGAACACTGAAGCTTTCTTT,CASSFDTNTEAFF